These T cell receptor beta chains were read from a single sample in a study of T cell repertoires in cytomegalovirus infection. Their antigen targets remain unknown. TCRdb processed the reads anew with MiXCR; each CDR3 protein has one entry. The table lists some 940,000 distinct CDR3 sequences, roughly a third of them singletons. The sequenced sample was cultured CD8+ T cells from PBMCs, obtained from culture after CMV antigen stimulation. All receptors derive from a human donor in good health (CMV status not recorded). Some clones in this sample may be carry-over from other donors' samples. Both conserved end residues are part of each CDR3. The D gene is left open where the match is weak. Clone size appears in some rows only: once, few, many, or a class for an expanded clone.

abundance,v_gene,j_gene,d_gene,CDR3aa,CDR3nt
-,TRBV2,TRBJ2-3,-,CASRGDTDTQYF,TGTGCCAGCAGGGGTGACACAGATACGCAGTATTTT
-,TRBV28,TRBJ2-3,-,CASSLDYNPTDTQYF,TGTGCCAGCAGTTTAGACTATAACCCCACAGATACGCAGTATTTT
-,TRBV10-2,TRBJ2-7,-,CASSEGQTSYEQYF,TGCGCCAGCAGTGAGGGCCAAACCTCCTACGAGCAGTACTTC
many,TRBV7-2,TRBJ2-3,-,CASSQLTKATDTQYF,TGTGCCAGCAGCCAACTAACAAAGGCCACAGATACGCAGTATTTT
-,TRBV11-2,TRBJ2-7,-,CASSFLTGQQYF,TGTGCCAGCAGCTTTTTAACAGGGCAGCAGTACTTC
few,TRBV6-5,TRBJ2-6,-,CASSPWVSGANVLTF,TGTGCCAGCAGTCCTTGGGTGTCTGGGGCCAACGTCCTGACTTTC
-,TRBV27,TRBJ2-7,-,CASRIGGGQRYEQYF,TGTGCCAGCCGAATCGGAGGGGGCCAGAGGTACGAGCAGTACTTC
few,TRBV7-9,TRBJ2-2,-,CASSTPHRTPNTGELFF,TGTGCCAGCAGTACCCCCCACCGGACACCGAACACCGGGGAGCTGTTTTTT
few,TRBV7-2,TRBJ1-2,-,CASSLSWGQGDGGYTF,TGTGCCAGCAGCCTTAGCTGGGGGCAGGGAGACGGCGGCTACACCTTC
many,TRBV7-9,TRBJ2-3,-,CASSPRSKWGETDTQYF,TGTGCCAGCAGCCCGCGCTCGAAGTGGGGGGAAACAGATACGCAGTATTTT
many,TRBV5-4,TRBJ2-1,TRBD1,CASSLRGQGSVEQFF,TGTGCCAGCAGCTTGAGGGGACAGGGGTCCGTTGAGCAGTTCTTC
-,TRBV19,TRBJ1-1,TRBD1,CASSMTQGATEAFF,TGTGCCAGTAGTATGACCCAGGGGGCCACTGAAGCTTTCTTT
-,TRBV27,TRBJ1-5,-,CASSLSRHYSNQPQHF,TGTGCCAGCAGTTTATCTCGGCACTATAGCAATCAGCCCCAGCATTTT
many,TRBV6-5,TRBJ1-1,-,CASSPSWTEAFF,TGTGCCAGCAGTCCCTCGTGGACTGAAGCTTTCTTT
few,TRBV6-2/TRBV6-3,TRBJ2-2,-,CASSYTLGRGELFF,TGTGCCAGCAGTTACACATTGGGGCGCGGGGAGCTGTTTTTT
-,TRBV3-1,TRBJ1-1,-,CASSPGVGNRRTEAFF,TGTGCCAGCAGCCCGGGAGTGGGGAACAGGAGAACTGAAGCTTTCTTT
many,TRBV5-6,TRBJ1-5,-,CASSLTGITQPQHF,TGTGCCAGCAGCTTGACAGGGATAACTCAGCCCCAGCATTTT
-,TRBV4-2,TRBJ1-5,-,CASSQGGWGDQPQHF,TGTGCCAGCAGCCAAGGGGGCTGGGGGGATCAGCCCCAGCATTTT
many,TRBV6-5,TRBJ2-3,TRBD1,CASSYSFPDRGTDTQYF,TGTGCCAGCAGTTACTCGTTCCCGGACAGGGGCACAGATACGCAGTATTTT
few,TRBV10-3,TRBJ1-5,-,CAIGPSQGSNQPQHF,TGTGCCATCGGCCCATCACAGGGTAGCAATCAGCCCCAGCATTTT
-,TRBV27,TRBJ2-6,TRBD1,CASSLSPPDRGPGANVLTF,TGTGCCAGCAGTTTATCACCCCCCGACAGGGGGCCTGGGGCCAACGTCCTGACTTTC
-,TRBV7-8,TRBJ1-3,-,CASSLEWGTAGNTIYF,TGTGCCAGCAGCTTAGAGTGGGGCACCGCTGGAAACACCATATATTTT
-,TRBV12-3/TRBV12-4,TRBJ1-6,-,CASRRGPSDHYNSPLHF,TGTGCCAGCAGACGGGGCCCGTCGGACCATTATAATTCACCCCTCCACTTT
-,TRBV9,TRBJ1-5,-,CASSVGIFGNQPQHF,TGTGCCAGCAGCGTAGGGATCTTCGGCAATCAGCCCCAGCATTTT
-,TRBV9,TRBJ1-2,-,CASSAWEDYGYTF,TGTGCCAGCAGCGCGTGGGAGGACTATGGCTACACCTTC
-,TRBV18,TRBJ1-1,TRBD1,CASSPQGQGYQDTEAFF,TGTGCCAGCTCACCACAGGGACAGGGTTATCAGGACACTGAAGCTTTCTTT
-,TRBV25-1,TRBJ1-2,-,CASSESLRDGYTF,TGTGCCAGCAGTGAAAGCCTTCGGGATGGCTACACCTTC
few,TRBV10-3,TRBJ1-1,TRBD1,CAMESDRGEGAFF,TGTGCCATGGAATCGGACAGGGGAGAAGGCGCTTTCTTT
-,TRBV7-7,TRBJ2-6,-,CASSLGALGSGANVLTF,TGTGCTAGCAGCTTAGGGGCGTTAGGCTCTGGGGCCAACGTCCTGACTTTC
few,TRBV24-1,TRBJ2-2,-,CAIKDGGTGELFF,TGTGCCATCAAGGATGGGGGCACCGGGGAGCTGTTTTTT
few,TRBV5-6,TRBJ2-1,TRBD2,CASSLTSGFYNEQFF,TGTGCCAGCAGCTTAACTAGCGGGTTCTACAATGAGCAGTTCTTC
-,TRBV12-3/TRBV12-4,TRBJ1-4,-,CASSEQGATNEKLFF,TGTGCCAGCAGTGAACAGGGTGCAACTAATGAAAAACTGTTTTTT
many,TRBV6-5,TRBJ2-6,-,CASSSYLGAGANVLTF,TGTGCCAGCAGTTCCTACTTGGGGGCTGGGGCCAACGTCCTGACTTTC
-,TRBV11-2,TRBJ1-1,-,CASSLGSGGAFF,TGTGCCAGCAGCTTAGGGTCCGGGGGGGCTTTCTTT
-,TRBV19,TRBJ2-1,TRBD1,CASSRDRTPPDYNEQFF,TGTGCCAGTAGTAGGGACAGAACGCCACCCGATTACAATGAGCAGTTCTTC
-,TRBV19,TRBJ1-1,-,CASRPANTEAFF,TGTGCCAGTAGACCAGCGAACACTGAAGCTTTCTTT
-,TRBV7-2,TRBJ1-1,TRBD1,CASSLSGQEGTLAFF,TGTGCCAGCAGCCTTAGCGGACAGGAAGGAACGTTGGCTTTCTTT
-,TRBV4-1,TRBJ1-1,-,CASSQARGPEAFF,TGCGCCAGCAGCCAAGCACGGGGACCTGAAGCTTTCTTT
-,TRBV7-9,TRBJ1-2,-,CASSQPAGKDYGYTF,TGTGCCAGCAGCCAGCCCGCAGGGAAAGACTATGGCTACACCTTC
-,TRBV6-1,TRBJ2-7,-,CASFHSLGSPYEQYF,TGTGCCAGCTTCCATTCCCTAGGCAGTCCCTACGAGCAGTACTTC
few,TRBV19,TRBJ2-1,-,CASSTDTSSYNEQFF,TGTGCCAGTAGCACGGACACAAGCTCCTACAATGAGCAGTTCTTC